The entry that follows covers one T cell receptor beta chain sequence. Its antigen has not been determined. No clone much larger than this one lies a single base away; base qualities are absent. The source of the sample is a study of CXCR4 blockade with PD-1 therapy in pancreatic cancer (dated by TCRdb to about 2019). The study in broad terms: The study analyzed resected pancreatic ductal adenocarcinoma using both multiplex immunohistochemistry and TCRbeta immunosequencing, alongside ex vivo slice culture that tested PD-1 and CXCR4 blockade. To assess intratumoral heterogeneity, two geographically distinct regions from each of roughly six tumors were TCR-sequenced.

The CDR3, from cysteine to phenylalanine, totals 15 residues. Solely the CDR3 DNA is kept, with 45 bases framed from the first base. Sequences LGHNT (CDR1) and FRNRAP (CDR2) are obtained from the germline V gene. From V the trimming removes 5 bases and from J it removes 11 bases, while the gene matches leave 11 bases of the junction unaccounted for. TCRbeta CDR3 regions were immunosequenced from extracted DNA using the immunoSEQ Assay at Adaptive Biotechnologies. The source study handled its data this way. To measure the absolute abundance of each unique TCRbeta CDR3, the sequences were collapsed and filtered. Clonality was calculated as 1 minus Pielou's evenness, with only productive in-frame rearrangements included in the computation. Regional overlap was measured by following the top 100 nucleotide rearrangements across paired samples, and the Morisita index was used to compare paired samples with unrelated samples. The immunoSEQ Rearrangement Details tool was used to assess whether nucleotide rearrangements converged onto identical amino acid sequences. This is the immuneACCESS table as TCRdb keeps it, with only in-frame sequences that have V and J called. A part of the clones is gone; compared with another copy, unresolved V genes explain less than half, and the rest is unexplained. V, J and clone size reflect that table, while D and trimming were determined from the DNA. For this sample the table gives over 4,500 clones, of which 50% to 70% were detected only once. Approximately 15% of the sample goes to the ten largest clones.

The patients who supplied the archived tumor blocks had received no neoadjuvant therapy before resection. In the preserved-tissue arm of the study, roughly 30 surgical resection samples from roughly 25 previously untreated pancreatic ductal adenocarcinoma patients were used. DNA for the resection arm was extracted from ten 5-micron curls of FFPE tumor lying next to the multiplex immunohistochemistry slide. What the authors observed across the whole study: A strong correlation was found between the frequency of an amino acid clone and the number of distinct nucleotide rearrangements encoding that clone, which suggests convergent selection driven by common tumor antigens. Tumors showed clonal expansion, with mean productive clonality about 0.14 versus 0.05 in healthy blood, but clonality did not correlate with survival. Only TCRbeta chains were sequenced, so true antigen-specificity overlap of convergent dominant clones remained unconfirmed pending paired alpha-beta single-cell sequencing.

The source of this sequence is a human donor with pancreatic ductal adenocarcinoma. The sequence joins TRBV12-5 to TRBJ2-1, with 11 bases aligning to TRBD2. Material: tumor tissue. In nucleotide form, the sequence is TGTGCTAGTGGTCCCTTAGCGGGAGGGGGCCATAAGCAGTTCTTC. The encoded protein is CASGPLAGGGHKQFF.